Listed below are T cell receptor beta chains from one sample, sequenced in a study of immune evolution from preneoplasia to lung adenocarcinoma. Measured with immunoSEQ multiplex PCR; TCRdb has only the in-frame clones, and not every one. The sample holds about 4,600 clones, approximately 83% seen once. Sample: FFPE normal lung tissue adjacent to the tumor. Every receptor here comes from a person over 45 with lung adenocarcinoma. Both conserved end residues are part of each CDR3. Each record gives: V gene, clone size, D gene, J gene, CDR3 DNA, CDR3 protein. D genes are given only for firm matches. Clone sizes are given selectively: once, few, many, or a class where the clone is expanded.

V: TRBV9
size: .
D: .
J: TRBJ1-1
DNA: TGTGCCAGCAGCGTAGTTCGGCCTCAAGCCACTGAAGCTTTCTTT
CDR3: CASSVVRPQATEAFF

V: TRBV2
size: .
D: .
J: TRBJ1-4
DNA: TGTGCCAGCAGTGATGAGCGGACAGCAAATGAAAAACTGTTTTTT
CDR3: CASSDERTANEKLFF

V: TRBV4-1
size: .
D: TRBD2
J: TRBJ2-3
DNA: TGCGCCAGCAGCCATCTTGGACTAGCGGACACAGATACGCAGTATTTT
CDR3: CASSHLGLADTDTQYF

V: TRBV2
size: once
D: .
J: TRBJ1-1
DNA: TGTGCCAGCAGTGTCTCTTCCAACACTGAAGCTTTCTTT
CDR3: CASSVSSNTEAFF

V: TRBV5-6
size: .
D: TRBD1
J: TRBJ1-5
DNA: TGTGCCAGCAGCTTGGCCAGCAGGGGGCGACGACAGCCCCAGCATTTT
CDR3: CASSLASRGRRQPQHF

V: TRBV9
size: .
D: .
J: TRBJ2-2
DNA: TGTGCCAGCAGCGTAGACCTCACCGGGGAGCTGTTTTTT
CDR3: CASSVDLTGELFF

V: TRBV5-1
size: once
D: TRBD1
J: TRBJ2-3
DNA: TGCGCCAGCAGCCCGGGACAGTACACAGATACGCAGTATTTT
CDR3: CASSPGQYTDTQYF

V: TRBV30
size: .
D: .
J: TRBJ1-1
DNA: TGTGCCTGGAGTACTACCGCCATGAACACTGAAGCTTTCTTT
CDR3: CAWSTTAMNTEAFF

V: TRBV6-1
size: .
D: .
J: TRBJ1-1
DNA: TGTGCCAGCAGGGCCACGGGGGGAAGCACTGAAGCTTTCTTT
CDR3: CASRATGGSTEAFF

V: TRBV15
size: .
D: .
J: TRBJ2-7
DNA: TGTGCCACCAGCGGAGAGCGAGAATACGAGCAGTACTTC
CDR3: CATSGEREYEQYF

V: TRBV28
size: .
D: TRBD1
J: TRBJ1-2
DNA: TGTGCCAGCAGTTTATATACAGGGGGGAACTATGGCTACACCTTC
CDR3: CASSLYTGGNYGYTF

V: TRBV29-1
size: .
D: .
J: TRBJ1-4
DNA: TGCAGCGTTGAAGGCACGGATACTGAAAAACTGTTTTTT
CDR3: CSVEGTDTEKLFF

V: TRBV11-1
size: .
D: .
J: TRBJ1-2
DNA: TGTGCCAGCAGCTTACCCAGCGCCCGGGGCTACACCTTC
CDR3: CASSLPSARGYTF

V: TRBV5-7
size: .
D: TRBD2
J: TRBJ2-5
DNA: TGTGCCAGCAGCTCCCCAGGACTAGCGGGTCAGCAAGAGACCCAGTACTTC
CDR3: CASSSPGLAGQQETQYF

V: TRBV27
size: .
D: .
J: TRBJ1-5
DNA: TGTGCCAGCAGTTCGGGCGGCGGGCCCCAGCATTTT
CDR3: CASSSGGGPQHF